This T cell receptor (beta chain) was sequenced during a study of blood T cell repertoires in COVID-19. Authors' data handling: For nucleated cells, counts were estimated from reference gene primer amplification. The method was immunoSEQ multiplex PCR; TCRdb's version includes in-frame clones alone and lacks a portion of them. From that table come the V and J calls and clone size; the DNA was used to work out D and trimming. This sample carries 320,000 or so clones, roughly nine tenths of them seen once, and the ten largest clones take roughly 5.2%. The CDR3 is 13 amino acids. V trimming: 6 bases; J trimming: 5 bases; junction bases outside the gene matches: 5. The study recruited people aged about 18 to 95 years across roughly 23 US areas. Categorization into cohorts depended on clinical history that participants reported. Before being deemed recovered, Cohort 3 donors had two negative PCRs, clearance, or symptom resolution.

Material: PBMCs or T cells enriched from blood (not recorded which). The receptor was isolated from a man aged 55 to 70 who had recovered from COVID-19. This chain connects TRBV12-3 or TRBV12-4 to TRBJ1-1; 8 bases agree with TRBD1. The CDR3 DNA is TGTGCCAGCAGGCCCACAGGGGGAACTGAAGCTTTCTTT. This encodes CASRPTGGTEAFF.